This TCR beta chain came from a study of radiotherapy plus CTLA-4 blockade in lung cancer. Looked up from germline, CDR1 is SGHNT and CDR2 is YYREEE (reference sequence). The CDR3 spans 16 residues. Study-wide points: Clones derived from tumor TCRs expanded in blood after radiotherapy plus ipilimumab.

About this clone: The antigen remains unidentified. Compared with germline, one end of the junction differs, possibly owing to a read error. Other nucleotide sequences from this sample produce the same CDR3.

Method: immunoSEQ multiplex PCR; TCRdb's copy keeps in-frame clones and lacks some. The sample includes fewer than 100,000 clones, approximately 84% of them seen just once. Those with chemo-refractory metastatic non-small-cell lung cancer were treated with focal radiation combined with CTLA-4 blockade using ipilimumab. The V call is TRBV5-4, the J call TRBJ1-2; D is ambiguous. This sequence was found in a human donor with non-small cell lung cancer who had stable disease on radiotherapy plus ipilimumab. The material sequenced was peripheral blood, taken from a patient treated with radiotherapy plus ipilimumab. The CDR3 loop is CASSLNERSPGGGYTF. The CDR3 DNA is TGCGCCAGCAGCTTGAACGAAAGGAGCCCGGGAGGAGGCTACACCTTC.